This T cell receptor beta chain emerged from a study of monozygotic twins with inflammatory bowel disease. Following a re-call of the 5' RACE reads, TCRdb has one entry per CDR3 protein and lacks DNA. The sample holds 110,000 to 150,000 distinct CDR3 sequences. The length of the CDR3 is 16 residues. CDR1 and CDR2 from the germline V gene are SGHRS and YFSETQ. The sequenced sample consisted of blood. The chain has TRBV5-1 and TRBJ2-1; TCRdb lists TRBD2, though no DNA is available to test this call. This TCR derives from a human donor with ulcerative colitis or Crohn's disease, or a healthy co-twin of an affected twin (not recorded which). The CDR3: CASSLVGTSGNNEQFF.